Following are 11 T cell receptor beta chains from one sample sequenced in a study of T cells in Graves' hyperthyroidism and ophthalmopathy. Amplification of TCR beta CDR3 regions used RNA as the template. The TCR CDR3 first-round RT-PCR relied on the HTBI primer set. TCRdb redid the calling of the multiplex PCR reads with MiXCR, one entry per CDR3 protein. The table shows hundreds of thousands of distinct CDR3 sequences, with 38% occurring only once. The sample consisted of blood. All receptors come from a man aged 18 to 30 with Graves' hyperthyroidism.

The chain couples TRBV5-4 to TRBJ2-2; weak D call: TRBD2 (6 bases). The CDR3 is made up of 18 amino acids. V gave up 5 bases and J gave up 0 bases, with 20 bases separating them. CDR1 SGHNT and CDR2 YYREEE come from the germline V gene (reference sequence). The CDR3, as DNA: TGTGCCAGCAGTCTTCGCCCGGGGGACGGATCGAACACCGGGGAGCTGTTTTTT. It translates to CASSLRPGDGSNTGELFF.

The chain couples TRBV12-3 or TRBV12-4 to TRBJ2-7, with unresolved D. The CDR3 runs 12 residues. The germline V and J ends were trimmed by 2 bases and 12 bases, with 14 bases remaining between them. The CDR3 sequence: CASSLPPGPGYF. In DNA, the CDR3 is TGTGCCAGCAGTTTACCCCCAGGTCCGGGGTACTTC.

The chain is built from TRBV5-6 and TRBJ2-2, with D maybe TRBD1 (5 bases). Per the germline V gene, CDR1 is SGHDT and CDR2 is YYEEEE. The CDR3 has 14 amino acids. V was cut by 4 bases and J by 5 bases, with 12 bases left in between. Here the CDR3 reads CASSLRQITGELFF. In nucleotides, the CDR3 is TGTGCCAGCAGCCTCAGACAGATAACCGGGGAGCTGTTTTTT.

This clonotype was observed at least ten times. This chain joins TRBV29-1 and TRBJ1-1, with D uncertain. The germline CDR1 and CDR2 sequences are SQVTM and ANQGSEA. Trimming cost V 4 bases and J 0 bases, with 12 bases left between them. The CDR3 length is 14 residues. Written as DNA, the CDR3 is TGCAGCGTTGTGTCGCGGCAAATGAACACTGAAGCTTTCTTT. This translates into CSVVSRQMNTEAFF.

This chain connects TRBV20-1 to TRBJ1-6; D is perhaps TRBD1 (5 bases). Trimming shortened V by 5 bases and J by 4 bases, and 18 bases separated the two germline ends. CDR3 length: 16 amino acids. Germline V gene data show CDR1 as DFQATT and CDR2 as SNEGSKA (reference sequence). CDR3 sequence reads: CSADNGAAPYNSPLHF. CDR3 nucleotides: TGCAGTGCTGACAATGGGGCAGCCCCGTATAATTCACCCCTCCACTTT.

At least ten counts were recorded for this clonotype. The chain uses TRBV20-1 and TRBJ2-7; 8 positions agree with TRBD1. CDR3 length equals 12 residues. Germline CDR1 reads DFQATT; CDR2 reads SNEGSKA (reference sequence). Trimming took 5 bases from V and 5 from J; bases not matched to a gene: 5. The CDR3: CSARTGFDEQYF. The CDR3 DNA reads as TGCAGTGCTCGGACAGGGTTCGACGAGCAGTACTTC.

This clonotype occurred many times. The DNA of the CDR3 is TGTGCCAGCACCGAGGGCCTGAACACTGAAGCTTTCTTT. Protein sequence: CASTEGLNTEAFF. This rearrangement joins TRBV7-9 to TRBJ1-1; no clear D. CDR1 and CDR2 from the germline V gene are SEHNR and FQNEAQ (reference sequence). Trimming took off 7 bases at V and 0 bases at J, with 9 bases between the two ends. This CDR3 contains 13 residues.

This clonotype was detected many times. This rearrangement joins TRBV20-1 to TRBJ1-3, with 11 bases matching TRBD1. Germline trimming cut 6 bases from V and 4 bases from J; bases unmatched to any gene: 8. Per the germline V gene, CDR1 is DFQATT and CDR2 is SNEGSKA (reference sequence). The CDR3 spans 15 residues. Here the CDR3 reads CSAEGQGARGNTIYF. The CDR3 DNA follows: TGCAGTGCCGAAGGACAGGGGGCGCGGGGAAACACCATATATTTT.

V is TRBV19 and J is TRBJ1-1; the D gene is possibly TRBD1 (5 bases). Germline CDR1 is LNHDA and CDR2 is SQIVND (reference sequence). V was pared by 4 bases and J by 6 bases, with 15 bases between. The CDR3 runs to 14 residues. The CDR3 region is CASSSFWGKAEAFF. CDR3 DNA sequence: TGTGCCAGTAGTAGCTTTTGGGGCAAGGCTGAAGCTTTCTTT.

The chain links TRBV5-4 to TRBJ2-7, with 7 bases matching TRBD2. This CDR3 comprises 14 residues. The germline V gene encodes CDR1 SGHNT and CDR2 YYREEE (reference sequence). V was pared by 4 bases and J by 5 bases, with 9 bases of the junction left unmatched. Written as DNA, the CDR3 is TGTGCCAGCAGCCCCAGACGGGGGGACGACGAGCAGTACTTC. Translated, it gives CASSPRRGDDEQYF.

The chain links TRBV5-1 to TRBJ2-5, with D maybe TRBD2 (5 bases). From germline, CDR1 is SGHRS and CDR2 YFSETQ. CDR3 length: 14 residues. V lost 4 bases to trimming and J lost 0 bases, with 10 bases between them. CDR3 in DNA: TGCGCCAGCAGCAATCGCGGGTACCAAGAGACCCAGTACTTC. Its protein is CASSNRGYQETQYF.